These 2 T cell receptor beta chains were all obtained from the same sample, sequenced in a study of blood T cell repertoires in COVID-19. The data were produced by immunoSEQ multiplex PCR, yet TCRdb's version contains in-frame clones alone and is incomplete. Among over 85,000 clones listed, about 80% were seen once. The sample consisted of peripheral blood. The receptors here all came from a woman over 75 with active or convalescent COVID-19.

The CDR3 coding sequence is TGTGCCACCAGCAGACAAGGGGGTGTTCAGCCCCAGCATTTT. Its translation is CATSRQGGVQPQHF. The rearrangement uses TRBV15 and TRBJ1-5, with D possibly being TRBD1 (6 bases). Germline V gives CDR1 LNHNV, CDR2 YYDKDF (reference sequence). V was shortened by 2 bases and J by 6 bases, with 11 bases between the two germline ends. The CDR3 covers 14 residues.

This rearrangement joins TRBV11-2 to TRBJ2-3, with 10 nucleotides matching TRBD2. Per the germline V gene, CDR1 is SGHAT and CDR2 is FQNNGV. Trimming removed 5 bases from V and 2 bases from J; junction bases left unmatched: 7. The CDR3 length is 16 residues. The CDR3, as DNA: TGTGCCAGCAGCCCGGCACTAGCGGGATACACAGATACGCAGTATTTT. Protein: CASSPALAGYTDTQYF.